Below are 29 T cell receptor beta chains sequenced from a single sample in a study of CD8 T cells in Susac syndrome. With random hexamers, reverse transcription was performed on roughly 0.45 to 1 ug of RNA. TCRdb fed the immunoSEQ multiplex PCR reads into MiXCR, producing one record per CDR3 protein. The data contain about 90,000 distinct CDR3 sequences, approximately 92% of them seen just once; the ten biggest clones take up 0.3% to 0.4%. The sequenced material came from CD8+ T cells from PBMCs. The receptors here all came from a human donor in good health.

V is TRBV16 and J is TRBJ1-1; D gene unclear. The V end lost 0 bases, the J end lost 1 base, and 15 bases lay between the germline ends. Germline V gives CDR1 KGHSY, CDR2 FQNENV. This CDR3 comprises 17 residues. CDR3 protein: CASSQSGGVEANTEAFF. For the CDR3, the DNA is TGTGCCAGCAGCCAATCCGGCGGGGTAGAGGCGAACACTGAAGCTTTCTTT.

A single count supports this clonotype. The gene calls are TRBV30 and TRBJ1-3; no clear D gene. There are 12 residues in the CDR3. Germline CDR1 and CDR2: GTSNPN and SVGIG (reference sequence). V was trimmed by 3 bases and J by 4 bases, leaving 7 bases between them. This CDR3 reads CAWSGAGNTIYF. The CDR3 bases are TGTGCCTGGAGCGGAGCCGGAAACACCATATATTTT.

The chain has TRBV7-9 and TRBJ1-2, with no clear D. Germline V gene sequence: CDR1 SEHNR, CDR2 FQNEAQ (reference sequence). Trimming left V 5 bases short and J 1 base short, with 14 bases between. The CDR3 contains 15 residues. This chain's CDR3 is CASSVDNFFNYGYTF. The DNA of the CDR3 is TGTGCCAGCAGCGTCGACAATTTTTTTAACTATGGCTACACCTTC.

The chain carries TRBV7-9 and TRBJ2-1, with D maybe TRBD2 (5 bases). The CDR3 is 15 amino acids. CDR1 and CDR2 (germline): SEHNR, FQNEAQ (reference sequence). Trimming stripped 0 bases from V and 5 bases from J, with 11 bases between. CDR3: CASSLALRRNNEQFF. Written as DNA, the CDR3 is TGTGCCAGCAGCTTAGCGCTCAGGAGGAACAATGAGCAGTTCTTC.

The chain couples TRBV5-4 to TRBJ2-3, with 8 bases fitting TRBD1. Germline V CDR1 and CDR2: SGHNT, YYREEE (reference sequence). The junction had 8 bases not matched to a gene; V was cut back by 1 base and J by 4 bases. The CDR3 is 16 residues long. CDR3 amino acids: CASSLWDRSLADTQYF. The CDR3 DNA reads as TGTGCCAGCAGCTTGTGGGACAGGAGTCTAGCAGATACGCAGTATTTT.

This sequence joins TRBV13 and TRBJ1-6; 8 nucleotides agree with TRBD1. The germline CDR1 and CDR2 sequences are PRHDT and FYEKMQ (reference sequence). The CDR3 consists of 14 residues. After removal of 3 bases from V and 10 bases from J, the junction contained 5 bases not matched to a gene. The CDR3: CASSFGQGYSPLHF. CDR3 coding DNA: TGTGCCAGCAGCTTTGGACAGGGCTACTCACCCCTCCACTTT. Combining the CDR3 with reference TRBV13 and TRBJ1-6 gives the whole variable domain AAGVIQSPRHLIKEKRETATLKCYPIPRHDTVYWYQQGPGQDPQFLISFYEKMQSDKGSIPDRFSAQQFSDYHSELNMSSLELGDSALYFCASSFGQGYSPLHFGNGTRLTVT.

CDR3 nucleotides: TGCAGCGTTGAGACAGGGGACACTGAAGCTTTCTTT. This translates into CSVETGDTEAFF. The V and J genes are TRBV29-1 and TRBJ1-1; TRBD1 matches 8 bases. Germline lookup yields CDR1 SQVTM and CDR2 ANQGSEA. There are 12 residues in the CDR3. Trimming cost V 3 bases and J 3 bases; bases outside gene matches: 0.

The V and J genes are TRBV5-1 and TRBJ1-2; 7 bases map to TRBD1. Germline V gene sequence: CDR1 SGHRS, CDR2 YFSETQ. J was trimmed by 3 bases and V by 0 bases; bases with no gene match: 5. This CDR3 is built from 15 residues. The DNA for the CDR3 is TGCGCCAGCAGCTTGGCCGACAGGGTAGACTATGGCTACACCTTC. Protein: CASSLADRVDYGYTF.

CDR3 bases: TGTGCCAGCAGTCCTAGGACAGGGTTCGGAGGCTACACCTTC. Its translation is CASSPRTGFGGYTF. This chain joins TRBV27 and TRBJ1-2; 8 bases match TRBD1. Germline V lookup: CDR1 MNHEY, CDR2 SMNVEV (reference sequence). This CDR3 has 14 amino acids. The junction had 10 bases not matched to a gene; V was cut back by 5 bases and J by 8 bases.

The V gene is TRBV12-3 or TRBV12-4, the J gene TRBJ2-3; D unresolved. V was pared by 5 bases and J by 2 bases, with 14 bases between. The length of the CDR3 is 15 residues. The CDR3 region has the DNA TGTGCCAGCAGTCCCGACGGCCAGGACACAGATACGCAGTATTTT. Its protein is CASSPDGQDTDTQYF.

This chain joins TRBV5-5 and TRBJ1-4, with D unclear. Looked up from germline, CDR1 is SGHKS and CDR2 is YYEKEE (reference sequence). This CDR3 is 12 amino acids long. Trimming stripped 4 bases from V and 4 bases from J, with 5 bases between. The CDR3 DNA sequence: TGTGCCAGCAGCAAGTATAATGAAAAACTGTTTTTT. Translating gives CASSKYNEKLFF.

This clonotype was observed a handful of times. The chain combines TRBV13 with TRBJ1-2; 7 bases match TRBD1. CDR3 length: 15 residues. CDR1 and CDR2 (germline): PRHDT, FYEKMQ (reference sequence). J was trimmed by 4 bases and V by 5 bases; bases with no gene match: 10. Written as DNA, the CDR3 is TGTGCCAGCAGCATACTAACGGGACAGCCCTATGGCTACACCTTC. Translating gives CASSILTGQPYGYTF.

The V call is TRBV29-1, the J call TRBJ2-7, with TRBD2 matching 7 bases. The CDR3 has 14 residues. The V gene's germline CDR1 is SQVTM and CDR2 ANQGSEA. V gave up 5 bases and J gave up 2 bases; unmatched junction bases: 9. The chain's CDR3 is CSVFSDTSAYEQYF. CDR3 bases: TGCAGCGTTTTCAGTGATACTAGCGCCTACGAGCAGTACTTC.

The rearrangement joins TRBV9 to TRBJ1-2; D gene ambiguous. The CDR3 contains 15 residues. Trimming cost V 3 bases and J 8 bases, with 20 bases left between them. CDR1 SGDLS and CDR2 YYNGEE come from the germline V gene. CDR3 residues: CASSGSPGRKGGYTF. The CDR3, as DNA: TGTGCCAGCAGCGGGAGCCCCGGCCGCAAGGGAGGCTACACCTTC.

About this clonotype: The junction and the germline gene differ at one end; a read error may be behind it. This chain connects TRBV29-1 to TRBJ1-1; no clear D. Germline loops: CDR1 SQVTM, CDR2 ANQGSEA. CDR3 size: 15 residues. This chain's CDR3 is CSVSGQSSGNAEAFF. The CDR3 nucleotides read TGCAGCGTTAGCGGGCAGTCCTCGGGGAACGCTGAAGCTTTCTTT.

A single count supports this clonotype. This rearrangement joins TRBV7-8 to TRBJ1-2; 8 bases are shared with TRBD1. Germline loops: CDR1 SGHVS, CDR2 FQNEAQ. There are 15 residues in the CDR3. V shed 5 bases and J 0 bases; nucleotides not matched to a gene: 5. CDR3 in amino acids: CASSVSQGANYGYTF. DNA for the CDR3: TGTGCCAGCAGCGTATCACAGGGGGCTAACTATGGCTACACCTTC.

The rearrangement links TRBV9 to TRBJ1-3; 8 bases fit TRBD1. Germline loops: CDR1 SGDLS, CDR2 YYNGEE. The CDR3 is 14 amino acids. Trimming cost V 3 bases and J 7 bases; bases outside gene matches: 6. CDR3 region: CASSAGQGRNTIYF. In DNA form, the CDR3 reads TGTGCCAGCAGCGCCGGACAGGGTAGGAACACCATATATTTT.

This clonotype was counted between two and nine times. The genes are TRBV6-2 or TRBV6-3 and TRBJ2-7; 8 bases are a match to TRBD1. V shed 7 bases, J shed 0 bases, and the junction held 11 bases outside the gene matches. The CDR3 length is 16 residues. Germline V CDR1 and CDR2: MNHEY, SVGEGT. In DNA form, the CDR3 reads TGTGCCAGCACCCTACTCGGACAGGGTAGCTCCTACGAGCAGTACTTC. It is translated as CASTLLGQGSSYEQYF.

The chain has TRBV12-3 or TRBV12-4 and TRBJ2-3; D remains ambiguous. The CDR3 is 15 residues long. Trimming left V 0 bases short and J 1 base short, with 8 bases between. The CDR3 region has the DNA TGTGCCAGCAGTTTAGCGCTGGCAGGCACAGATACGCAGTATTTT. This gives the protein CASSLALAGTDTQYF.

The chain recombines TRBV19 with TRBJ1-1, with D unclear. This CDR3 contains 13 residues. The V gene's germline CDR1 is LNHDA and CDR2 SQIVND (reference sequence). V was pared by 9 bases and J by 4 bases, with 15 bases between. CDR3 region: CASKEGAGTEAFF. Written as DNA, the CDR3 is TGTGCCAGCAAAGAGGGTGCGGGCACTGAAGCTTTCTTT.

The rearrangement links TRBV5-6 to TRBJ2-5, with 8 bases that match TRBD1. The ends lost 2 bases at V and 5 bases at J; junction bases unmatched: 5. This CDR3 spans 14 amino acids. CDR1 is SGHDT and CDR2 is YYEEEE in the germline V gene. The CDR3 spells CASSFAGGRETQYF. The CDR3 nucleotides read TGTGCCAGCAGCTTCGCAGGGGGCAGGGAGACCCAGTACTTC.

CDR3 nucleotides: TGTGCCAGCAGCTTAGCGGAAGGGGAGACCCAGTACTTC. Translating it yields CASSLAEGETQYF. V and J are TRBV13 and TRBJ2-5, with D hard to call. Between the trimmed V and J ends, which lost 1 base and 5 bases, there was a span of 8 bases. CDR1 is PRHDT, CDR2 FYEKMQ, per germline (reference sequence). The CDR3 has 13 amino acids.

The chain couples TRBV7-9 to TRBJ2-3, with 10 bases matching TRBD2. The ends lost 1 base at V and 6 bases at J; junction bases unmatched: 4. Germline V gene lookup returns CDR1 SEHNR and CDR2 FQNEAQ (reference sequence). The CDR3 loop spans 15 amino acids. The CDR3 spells CASSLDGTSADTQYF. DNA for the CDR3: TGTGCCAGCAGCTTAGACGGGACTAGCGCCGATACGCAGTATTTT.

This chain connects TRBV13 to TRBJ1-2; TRBD1 matches 9 bases. Losses at the gene ends were 5 bases for V and 6 bases for J; bases not matched to a gene: 13. The CDR3 is 16 residues long. Germline V gene data show CDR1 as PRHDT and CDR2 as FYEKMQ (reference sequence). The CDR3: CASSPRGQGRRDGYTF. The CDR3 DNA follows: TGTGCCAGCAGCCCCCGGGGACAGGGACGAAGGGATGGCTACACCTTC.

V gene TRBV5-6 combines with J gene TRBJ2-7; 10 nucleotides align to TRBD2. Germline lookup yields CDR1 SGHDT and CDR2 YYEEEE. V was clipped by 4 bases and J by 1 base; unmatched bases: 5. The CDR3 extends over 15 amino acids. This chain's CDR3 is CASSTSSGGSYEQYF. In DNA, the CDR3 is TGTGCCAGCAGCACCTCTAGCGGGGGATCCTACGAGCAGTACTTC.

A few counts support this clonotype. The J gene is TRBJ2-7, the V gene TRBV12-3 or TRBV12-4; D is undetermined. Trimming removed 3 bases from V and 0 bases from J, with 6 bases in between. CDR3 size: 13 residues. The chain's CDR3 is CASSFGISYEQYF. Written as DNA, the CDR3 is TGTGCCAGCAGTTTTGGGATCTCCTACGAGCAGTACTTC.

The chain joins TRBV7-2 to TRBJ2-3, with unresolved D. The CDR3 contains 12 residues. V was pared by 2 bases and J by 5 bases, with 5 bases between. CDR1 and CDR2 (germline): SGHTA, FQGNSA. CDR3 nucleotide sequence: TGTGCCAGCAGCTTAAGGGTAGATACGCAGTATTTT. It codes for CASSLRVDTQYF.

This chain uses TRBV3-1 with TRBJ2-5; D remains unclear. CDR3 length equals 14 residues. CDR1 and CDR2 from the germline V gene are LGHDT and YNNKEL (reference sequence). Trimming cost V 1 base and J 1 base, with 7 bases left between them. CDR3: CASSQVGIQETQYF. The CDR3 nucleotides read TGTGCCAGCAGCCAAGTAGGGATCCAAGAGACCCAGTACTTC.

The chain links TRBV7-9 to TRBJ1-1; D call uncertain. Germline CDR1 and CDR2: SEHNR and FQNEAQ (reference sequence). This CDR3 region has 14 residues. V was trimmed by 1 base and J by 0 bases, leaving 6 bases between them. The CDR3 here is CASSLERVNTEAFF. CDR3 sequence (DNA): TGTGCCAGCAGCTTAGAAAGGGTGAACACTGAAGCTTTCTTT.